This TCR beta chain was observed in a study of blood T cell repertoires in COVID-19. Original analysis: Reference gene primer amplification yielded estimated nucleated cell counts. The method was immunoSEQ multiplex PCR; TCRdb's version includes in-frame clones alone and lacks a portion of them. Clone size and V and J calls were adopted from that table, with D and trimming inferred from the DNA. The sample records over 250,000 clones, 86% being singletons. The CDR3 loop spans 13 amino acids. CDR1 SEHNR and CDR2 FQNEAQ come from the germline V gene (reference sequence). V lost 2 bases, J lost 4 bases, and 8 bases lay in between. Regarding this clone: Different DNA sequences within this sample yield the same CDR3.

The TCR was taken from a woman aged 70 to 79 with COVID-19, enrolled during active disease. V gene TRBV7-9 combines with J gene TRBJ1-2; D might be TRBD1 (6 bases). Sequencing was carried out using peripheral blood. DNA for the CDR3: TGTGCCAGCAGCTTACGAGGGGGCTATGGCTACACCTTC. This gives the protein CASSLRGGYGYTF.